This T cell receptor (beta chain) was recovered during a study of Graves' ophthalmopathy and Graves' hyperthyroidism (dated by TCRdb to the late 2010s). With respect to the entire study: Peripheral blood samples were taken at the time of initial diagnosis, before any treatment was given. To explore V-J signatures that separate ophthalmopathy from hyperthyroidism, a discovery set of 95 to 100 patients was enrolled, consisting of about 45 with ophthalmopathy and 57 with stable hyperthyroidism. Following sampling, methimazole starting at 30 mg daily was administered to hyperthyroidism patients, and high-dose intravenous methylprednisolone was administered to ophthalmopathy patients. The study used signatures of the TCR beta repertoire to tell Graves' ophthalmopathy apart from Graves' hyperthyroidism and to predict which patients would progress to ophthalmopathy. In total, approximately 140 blood samples were TCR-sequenced: 40 to 45 ophthalmopathy, over 70 hyperthyroidism and some 17 hyperthyroidism-to-ophthalmopathy patients. T-cell repertoires of thyroid tissue and blood were compared in a handful of hyperthyroidism patients. An independent validation cohort was composed of 18 hyperthyroidism patients and around 16 patients who later progressed from hyperthyroidism to ophthalmopathy. What the research found in general, with its limitations: Ophthalmopathy was separated from stable hyperthyroidism by the 13-signature model with more than 85% sensitivity and 81% to 84% specificity in cross-validation and with 80%/75% in the test set. No statistical method was used to set the sample size in advance, and the investigators knew which group each participant was assigned to. In validation, the model predicted ophthalmopathy progression with about 70% sensitivity and roughly 78% specificity; some 13 predicted patients were CT-confirmed with GO in a median of about 6.2 months. Among expanded thyroid clonotypes with frequency above 0.001, most also showed up in blood, which suggests that blood repertoires may reflect the thyroid immune response.

Details on this clonotype: Its antigen remains undetermined. Being one base from a much bigger clone, this may be a read error.

Ophthalmopathy patients were characterized by moderately to severely active disease, a Clinical Activity Score of at least 3, a NOSPECS grade of at least 4, and a disease duration under 3 months. Patients were excluded if they had other autoimmune diseases, uncontrolled infections, pregnancy or lactation. Diagnosis was based on clinical symptoms, serum thyroxine, TRAb, thyroid ultrasound and orbital computed tomography. Using Ficoll-Paque density gradient centrifugation, PBMCs were isolated from about 9.4 ml of fresh peripheral blood. Trizol reagent was used to extract the total RNA, and its quality was then checked on an Agilent 2100 Bioanalyzer. For repertoire sequencing, the TCR beta CDR3 regions were amplified from RNA transcripts. HTBI primers and the Qiagen OneStep RT-PCR kit were used in a first-round RT-PCR, which was followed by a second-round multiplex PCR, size selection and purification. Libraries were sequenced paired-end with 100 bp reads on an Illumina HiSeq2000. The published analysis was carried out like this. Reads were processed with SOAPnuke, discarding reads with adapters, uncalled bases, mean Phred below 15, or no exact constant-primer or identifier match. COPE v1.2.5 was used to merge the high-quality paired reads. Clonotypes were defined as unique nucleotide sequences and were aligned to IMGT TRB V, D and J references using MiTCR v1.1. The analysis was limited to V-J combinations with a frequency above 0.0001, which together covered approximately 99% of repertoires. A TCR clonal expansion and chaos score per V-J combination was defined as the ratio of F50 clonal expansion to chaos observed in the TCRdist matrix. Welch's t-statistics and random forest were used to narrow the features down to 13 V-J combinations, which were then fed into a naive Bayes classifier. Thyroid-blood repertoire similarity was quantified with the Morisita-Horn index. In-frame beta chains were kept once TCRdb had trimmed the public reads at Q25 with fastp and called clones with MiXCR. CDR3 protein sequences are deduplicated, and each keeps its most common genes and DNA. Here the V and J calls rest on TCRdb's processing, not on the authors' analysis. Within this sample are 40,000 or so distinct CDR3 sequences, with roughly half of them counted one time only. The top ten clones comprise roughly 18% of the sample.

The germline V gene (reference sequence) supplies CDR1 MNHEY and CDR2 SMNVEV. The CDR3 measures 14 amino acids from cysteine to phenylalanine. Here the CDR3 DNA is all that survives: 42 bases in frame from base 1. Recombination joined TRBV27 with TRBJ1-5; tentative D gene TRBD1, with 6 bases matching. This TCR was recovered from an adult man with Graves' ophthalmopathy. The sample consisted of peripheral blood. The CDR3 is CASSLMGASQHQHF. The bases are TGTGCCAGCAGTTTAATGGGGGCCTCACAGCACCAGCATTTT.